This paragraph reports one T cell receptor (beta chain). Its target is unknown. Alongside a J-beta primer mix, a sample-barcoded 5' primer served in a second PCR lasting 7 to 11 cycles. With 12 random nucleotides, a template-switch adaptor tagged each individual cDNA molecule. MiXCR, run by TCRdb on the 5' RACE reads, gives a single entry per CDR3 protein. The table includes 650,000 to 900,000 distinct CDR3 sequences, around 62% detected once. The V gene's germline CDR1 is LGHNA and CDR2 YNFKEQ. The length of the CDR3 is 15 residues. Trimming cost V 0 bases and J 3 bases, with 12 bases left between them. These data are taken from a study of blood T cells in healthy people across ages. Findings and limits, study-wide: Versus aged donors, long-lived donors had higher diversity and more naive CD4+ cells. When one million T cells were used, diversity estimates were thought to be underestimates.

Individuals who donated were healthy Caucasians from Russia aged about 6 to 90. The chain recombines TRBV4-2 with TRBJ2-7; D unclear. This TCR was sampled from a man aged 25-45 years in good health. The sample consisted of blood. Here the CDR3 reads CASSQDYSARYEQYF. CDR3 DNA: TGTGCCAGCAGCCAAGATTACTCAGCCCGCTACGAGCAGTACTTC.